This paragraph reports one T cell receptor (beta chain). Generated by immunoSEQ multiplex PCR, the TCRdb table keeps only in-frame clones and is missing some. The data show 150,000 to 200,000 clones, with 78% seen just once and approximately 14% held by the top ten. These data are taken from a study of blood T cell repertoires in COVID-19. This sequence originates from a woman of 80 years or more with acute or convalescent COVID-19. Sequenced input: peripheral blood.

The CDR3 sequence is CASSFLVAGGLTYEQYF. The CDR3 DNA sequence: TGTGCCAGCAGTTTCTTAGTAGCGGGAGGGCTAACATACGAGCAGTACTTC. The chain has TRBV27 and TRBJ2-7; 11 bases are shared with TRBD2. Trimming cost V 3 bases and J 4 bases; bases outside gene matches: 11. Per the germline V gene, CDR1 is MNHEY and CDR2 is SMNVEV (reference sequence). The CDR3 has 17 amino acids.